This TCR beta chain was sequenced during a study of metastatic and nonmetastatic thyroid tumors. Study-wide findings and caveats: Malignant thyroid tumors reportedly had TCR beta diversity that was significantly higher than in benign nodules, in blood and tumor.

Thyroid surgery was performed in patients who had received no treatment beforehand. Germline V gene sequence: CDR1 LNHDA, CDR2 SQIVND (reference sequence). V shed 5 bases and J shed 4 bases, with 23 bases lying between them. The CDR3 totals 17 residues. Details on this clone: Its antigen is undetermined.

In the original processing: CDR3 differences across clinicopathological groups were used to build a distant-metastasis classifier for papillary thyroid cancer. MiXCR reprocessed the PCR reads for TCRdb. The V and J calls reflect TCRdb's pipeline rather than the authors' work. Counted here are 5,500 to 6,000 clones, about 25% occurring once; the ten biggest clones make up over 8.5%. The material sequenced was adjacent normal tissue. V is TRBV19 and J is TRBJ1-2; D uncertain. The sequence was collected from a male donor with papillary thyroid cancer or a benign thyroid nodule (not recorded which). Some clones in this sample may be carry-over from other donors' samples. In DNA, the CDR3 is TGTGCCAGTAGTGTAGGATTTCCCTCACAACCGGTCTATGGCTACACCTTC. Translated: CASSVGFPSQPVYGYTF.